This T cell receptor beta chain is drawn from a study of T cell repertoires in cytomegalovirus infection. The wider study: Indicated by public TCR beta signatures were CMV infection and matching HLA type. Study-level points and caveats: Frequencies of public TCR beta families were cumulated, and this identified carriers of CMV plus the relevant HLA. It was HLA-C-restricted CMV-specific TCR beta clonotypes that dominated the response ex vivo.

Via MiXCR, TCRdb re-called the reads, giving one row per CDR3 protein. This table holds 150,000 to 200,000 distinct CDR3 sequences, about 15% found once. This clonotype was seen a handful of times. The target antigen is unknown. Looked up from germline, CDR1 is SGHDT and CDR2 is YYEEEE. The CDR3 spans 16 residues. V was pared by 0 bases and J by 1 base, with 14 bases between. The specimen sequenced was CD8+ T cells from PBMCs. This clonotype was obtained from a human donor in good health (CMV status not recorded). Some clones in this sample may be carry-over from other donors' samples. The gene calls are TRBV5-6 and TRBJ2-7; no clear D gene. The CDR3 DNA reads as TGTGCCAGCAGCTTGGAATTGGCCGCCGGGTCCTACGAGCAGTACTTC. Translating it yields CASSLELAAGSYEQYF.